The rows below give T cell receptor beta chains drawn from one sample of a study of Graves' ophthalmopathy and Graves' hyperthyroidism. TCRdb itself ran the multiplex PCR reads through MiXCR, one entry per CDR3 protein. Of hundreds of thousands of distinct CDR3 sequences listed, 20% to 25% are singletons. Sequencing used peripheral blood. The receptors were sampled from a woman younger than 35 with stable Graves' hyperthyroidism. Some clones in this sample may be carry-over from other donors' samples. Both conserved end residues are part of each CDR3. D genes are given only for firm matches. Clone size is not always given. Where it is, it says once, few, many or a class for expanded clones.

D: TRBD1
J: TRBJ1-2
V: TRBV19
size: many
CDR3: CASSTRDSPSNYGYTF
DNA: TGTGCCAGTAGTACCCGGGACAGCCCTTCTAACTATGGCTACACCTTC

D: TRBD1
J: TRBJ2-7
V: TRBV5-1
size: few
CDR3: CASSWSGTGFQTRREQYF
DNA: TGCGCCAGCAGCTGGTCCGGGACAGGGTTTCAGACCCGCCGGGAGCAGTACTTC

D: NA
J: TRBJ1-1
V: TRBV19
size: NA
CDR3: CASSPPGLGEAFF
DNA: TGTGCCAGTAGTCCCCCGGGGTTGGGTGAAGCTTTCTTT

D: NA
J: TRBJ1-1
V: TRBV20-1
size: NA
CDR3: CSARAGNLNAEAFF
DNA: TGCAGTGCTAGAGCCGGGAACCTGAACGCTGAAGCTTTCTTT

D: NA
J: TRBJ1-5
V: TRBV6-4
size: NA
CDR3: CASSPEENQPQHF
DNA: TGTGCCAGCAGCCCCGAGGAGAATCAGCCCCAGCATTTT

D: TRBD1
J: TRBJ2-5
V: TRBV27
size: NA
CDR3: CASSSHDGQVQETQYF
DNA: TGTGCCAGCAGTTCTCATGATGGACAGGTTCAAGAGACCCAGTACTTC

D: NA
J: TRBJ1-2
V: TRBV10-3
size: many
CDR3: CAISEAGGLAGGYTF
DNA: TGTGCCATCAGTGAGGCCGGGGGCCTAGCTGGCGGCTACACCTTC

D: TRBD1
J: TRBJ1-1
V: TRBV6-4
size: NA
CDR3: CASRRQGASTEAFF
DNA: TGTGCCAGCAGAAGACAGGGGGCGTCAACTGAAGCTTTCTTT

D: TRBD2
J: TRBJ2-7
V: TRBV5-1
size: few
CDR3: CASSLWAGGTYEQYF
DNA: TGCGCCAGCAGCTTGTGGGCGGGGGGAACCTACGAGCAGTACTTC

D: NA
J: TRBJ2-7
V: TRBV24-1
size: NA
CDR3: CATSGRDNPGREQYF
DNA: TGTGCCACCAGTGGAAGGGACAACCCCGGTCGGGAGCAGTACTTC

D: NA
J: TRBJ1-1
V: TRBV15
size: many
CDR3: CATSRATRGDRRAFF
DNA: TGTGCCACCAGCAGAGCTACCCGGGGTGACAGGAGGGCTTTCTTT

D: TRBD1
J: TRBJ2-2
V: TRBV20-1
size: many
CDR3: CSALWTGGTGELFF
DNA: TGCAGTGCCCTGTGGACAGGGGGAACCGGGGAGCTGTTTTTT

D: NA
J: TRBJ1-2
V: TRBV19
size: few
CDR3: CASSIVPGIGYTF
DNA: TGTGCCAGTAGTATAGTCCCAGGAATTGGCTACACCTTC

D: TRBD1
J: TRBJ2-2
V: TRBV20-1
size: NA
CDR3: CSGDRVNTGELFF
DNA: TGCAGTGGTGACAGGGTGAACACCGGGGAGCTGTTTTTT

D: TRBD2
J: TRBJ2-2
V: TRBV7-9
size: many
CDR3: CASSLVYLAGVNTGELFF
DNA: TGTGCCAGCAGCTTAGTTTACTTAGCGGGGGTCAACACCGGGGAGCTGTTTTTT

D: NA
J: TRBJ2-7
V: TRBV6-2/TRBV6-3
size: NA
CDR3: CASSRGEFYEQYF
DNA: TGTGCCAGCTCCCGGGGAGAGTTCTACGAGCAGTACTTC

D: NA
J: TRBJ2-7
V: TRBV27
size: NA
CDR3: CASSLTGDPSYEQYF
DNA: TGTGCCAGCAGTTTAACGGGGGATCCTTCCTACGAGCAGTACTTC

D: TRBD1
J: TRBJ1-2
V: TRBV6-1
size: many
CDR3: CASGPRPTGDGYTF
DNA: TGTGCCAGCGGACCAAGGCCTACAGGGGACGGCTACACCTTC

D: TRBD1
J: TRBJ1-2
V: TRBV25-1
size: many
CDR3: CASSEVAGTGGAWANYGYTF
DNA: TGTGCCAGCAGTGAGGTAGCTGGGACAGGGGGAGCGTGGGCTAACTATGGCTACACCTTC

D: TRBD1
J: TRBJ2-7
V: TRBV6-2/TRBV6-3
size: many
CDR3: CASTDRGLDEQYF
DNA: TGTGCCAGCACGGACAGGGGCCTAGACGAGCAGTACTTC

D: NA
J: TRBJ1-1
V: TRBV6-1
size: many
CDR3: CASTEGNTEAFF
DNA: TGTGCCAGTACGGAGGGGAACACTGAAGCTTTCTTT

D: TRBD1
J: TRBJ1-1
V: TRBV6-1
size: few
CDR3: CASSAAGGDTEAFF
DNA: TGTGCCAGCAGCGCCGCAGGGGGTGACACTGAAGCTTTCTTT

D: NA
J: TRBJ2-5
V: TRBV24-1
size: NA
CDR3: CATSDPRTAGTQYF
DNA: TGTGCCACCAGTGACCCCAGGACCGCAGGGACCCAGTACTTC

D: NA
J: TRBJ1-1
V: TRBV29-1
size: many
CDR3: CSVVPVGKAEAFF
DNA: TGCAGCGTTGTACCGGTCGGAAAGGCTGAAGCTTTCTTT

D: NA
J: TRBJ1-1
V: TRBV6-1
size: many
CDR3: CASSGGEGTEAFF
DNA: TGTGCCAGCAGCGGAGGGGAGGGCACTGAAGCTTTCTTT

D: NA
J: TRBJ2-2
V: TRBV7-9
size: many
CDR3: CASSLNTRELFF
DNA: TGTGCCAGCAGCCTTAACACCAGGGAGCTGTTTTTT

D: NA
J: TRBJ1-1
V: TRBV7-8
size: NA
CDR3: CASSLGDGNTEAFF
DNA: TGTGCCAGCAGCTTAGGTGATGGGAACACTGAAGCTTTCTTT

D: NA
J: TRBJ2-7
V: TRBV27
size: many
CDR3: CASSLGGLYEQYF
DNA: TGTGCCAGCAGTTTAGGGGGTTTATACGAGCAGTACTTC

D: TRBD2
J: TRBJ2-5
V: TRBV18
size: NA
CDR3: CASSPLLAGGQETQYF
DNA: TGTGCCAGCTCACCCCTACTAGCGGGGGGCCAAGAGACCCAGTACTTC

D: NA
J: TRBJ1-1
V: TRBV20-1
size: many
CDR3: CSARDPPVNTEAFF
DNA: TGCAGTGCTAGAGATCCTCCGGTGAACACTGAAGCTTTCTTT

D: NA
J: TRBJ2-7
V: TRBV12-3/TRBV12-4
size: many
CDR3: CASSLWSPGAYEQYF
DNA: TGTGCCAGCAGCCTTTGGAGTCCGGGGGCATACGAGCAGTACTTC

D: NA
J: TRBJ2-5
V: TRBV7-9
size: many
CDR3: CASSLEQGETQYF
DNA: TGTGCCAGCAGCTTGGAGCAAGGGGAGACCCAGTACTTC

D: TRBD1
J: TRBJ2-5
V: TRBV11-2
size: NA
CDR3: CASSWGTGRQETQYF
DNA: TGTGCCAGCAGCTGGGGGACAGGTCGTCAAGAGACCCAGTACTTC

D: NA
J: TRBJ2-7
V: TRBV20-1
size: many
CDR3: CSARVPGTEEQYF
DNA: TGCAGTGCTAGAGTACCGGGAACGGAAGAGCAGTACTTC

D: NA
J: TRBJ2-2
V: TRBV12-3/TRBV12-4
size: many
CDR3: CAGAPWGSSGELFF
DNA: TGTGCCGGAGCCCCCTGGGGGTCATCCGGGGAGCTGTTTTTT

D: TRBD1
J: TRBJ1-5
V: TRBV28
size: NA
CDR3: CATGVGNQPQHF
DNA: TGTGCGACAGGGGTCGGCAATCAGCCCCAGCATTTT

D: NA
J: TRBJ2-7
V: TRBV2
size: many
CDR3: CASSPGSEQYF
DNA: TGTGCCAGCAGTCCCGGGAGCGAGCAGTACTTC

D: NA
J: TRBJ2-5
V: TRBV10-3
size: many
CDR3: CAISEQGGSRETQYF
DNA: TGTGCCATCAGTGAGCAGGGGGGGAGTCGGGAGACCCAGTACTTC

D: TRBD2
J: TRBJ2-5
V: TRBV6-2/TRBV6-3
size: NA
CDR3: CASSRTRAETQYF
DNA: TGTGCCAGCAGTCGGACTAGAGCGGAGACCCAGTACTTC

D: NA
J: TRBJ2-6
V: TRBV27
size: NA
CDR3: CASSSFLGANVLTF
DNA: TGTGCCAGCAGCTCCTTCCTTGGGGCCAACGTCCTGACTTTC

D: NA
J: TRBJ2-7
V: TRBV14
size: many
CDR3: CASSQRGRGEQYF
DNA: TGTGCCAGCAGCCAGCGGGGCCGGGGGGAGCAGTACTTC

D: NA
J: TRBJ2-7
V: TRBV5-1
size: many
CDR3: CASSPLFGSVYEQYF
DNA: TGCGCCAGCAGCCCCCTTTTTGGGAGCGTCTACGAGCAGTACTTC

D: NA
J: TRBJ2-7
V: TRBV7-2
size: NA
CDR3: CASVGDYEQYF
DNA: TGTGCCAGCGTAGGGGACTACGAGCAGTACTTC

D: NA
J: TRBJ2-7
V: TRBV27
size: many
CDR3: CASSLSFGYEQYF
DNA: TGTGCCAGCAGTTTATCGTTCGGTTACGAGCAGTACTTC

D: NA
J: TRBJ2-2
V: TRBV28
size: NA
CDR3: CANPPDSANTGELFF
DNA: TGTGCCAACCCCCCCGACAGCGCGAACACCGGGGAGCTGTTTTTT

D: NA
J: TRBJ2-7
V: TRBV18
size: NA
CDR3: CASSPGTQGTYEQYF
DNA: TGTGCCAGCTCACCAGGGACACAAGGGACCTACGAGCAGTACTTC

D: NA
J: TRBJ2-7
V: TRBV28
size: few
CDR3: CASSPAQNYEQYF
DNA: TGTGCCAGCAGCCCTGCCCAGAACTACGAGCAGTACTTC

D: NA
J: TRBJ1-1
V: TRBV30
size: many
CDR3: CAWSVNLAGTEAFF
DNA: TGTGCCTGGAGTGTAAATTTGGCGGGGACTGAAGCTTTCTTT

D: TRBD1
J: TRBJ2-7
V: TRBV12-3/TRBV12-4
size: NA
CDR3: CASSLRETGAPGTYEQYF
DNA: TGTGCCAGCAGTTTAAGGGAGACAGGGGCTCCAGGAACCTACGAGCAGTACTTC

D: NA
J: TRBJ2-3
V: TRBV6-5
size: many
CDR3: CASSYSSGLGVDTQYF
DNA: TGTGCCAGCAGTTACTCGTCGGGTCTCGGGGTTGATACGCAGTATTTT